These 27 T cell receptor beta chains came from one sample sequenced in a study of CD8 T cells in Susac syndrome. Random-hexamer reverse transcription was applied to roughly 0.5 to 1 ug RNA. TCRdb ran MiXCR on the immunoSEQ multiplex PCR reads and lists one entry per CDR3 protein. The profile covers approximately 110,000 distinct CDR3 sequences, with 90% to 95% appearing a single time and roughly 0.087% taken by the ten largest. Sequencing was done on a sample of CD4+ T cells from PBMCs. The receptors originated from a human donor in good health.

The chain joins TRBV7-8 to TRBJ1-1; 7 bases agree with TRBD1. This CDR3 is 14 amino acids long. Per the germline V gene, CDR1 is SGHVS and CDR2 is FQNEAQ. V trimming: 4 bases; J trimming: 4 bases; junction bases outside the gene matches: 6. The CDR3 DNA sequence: TGTGCCAGCAGCTCAAATACAGGGGTCACTGAAGCTTTCTTT. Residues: CASSSNTGVTEAFF.

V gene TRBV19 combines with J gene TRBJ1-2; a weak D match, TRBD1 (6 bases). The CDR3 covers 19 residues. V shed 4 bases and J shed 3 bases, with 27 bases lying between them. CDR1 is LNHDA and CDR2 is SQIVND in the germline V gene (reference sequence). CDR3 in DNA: TGTGCCAGTAGTAATCCCAGCGGGGGCAGGGGCCGTACGGACTATGGCTACACCTTC. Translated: CASSNPSGGRGRTDYGYTF.

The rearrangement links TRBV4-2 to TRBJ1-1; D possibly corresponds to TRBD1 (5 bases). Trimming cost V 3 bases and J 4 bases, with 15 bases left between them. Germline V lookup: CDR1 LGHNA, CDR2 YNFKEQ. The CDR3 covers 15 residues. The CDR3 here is CASSQRTAGGTEAFF. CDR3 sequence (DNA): TGTGCCAGCAGCCAGCGAACAGCCGGGGGCACTGAAGCTTTCTTT.

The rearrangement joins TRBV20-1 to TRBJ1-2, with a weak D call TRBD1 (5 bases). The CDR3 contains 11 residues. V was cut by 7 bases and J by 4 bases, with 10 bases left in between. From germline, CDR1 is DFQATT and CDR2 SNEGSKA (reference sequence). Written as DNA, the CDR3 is TGCAGTGGCCGGGACGGCTATGGCTACACCTTC. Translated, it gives CSGRDGYGYTF.

The CDR3 nucleotides are TGTGCCAGCAGCTCCCGGGCCGGGACGTTGGGAAACACTGAAGCTTTCTTT. It specifies CASSSRAGTLGNTEAFF. The V and J genes are TRBV7-2 and TRBJ1-1; tentatively, D is TRBD1 (5 bases). CDR3 length: 17 amino acids. Trimming shortened V by 4 bases and J by 2 bases, and 20 bases separated the two germline ends. In germline, CDR1 is SGHTA, CDR2 FQGNSA.

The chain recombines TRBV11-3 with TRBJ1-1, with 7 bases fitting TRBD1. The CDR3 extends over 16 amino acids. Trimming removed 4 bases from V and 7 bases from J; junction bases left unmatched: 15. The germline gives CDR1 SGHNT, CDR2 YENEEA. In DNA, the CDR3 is TGTGCCAGCAGCTCCGGGACAGCCGAGACGAGGGGTGAAGCTTTCTTT. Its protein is CASSSGTAETRGEAFF.

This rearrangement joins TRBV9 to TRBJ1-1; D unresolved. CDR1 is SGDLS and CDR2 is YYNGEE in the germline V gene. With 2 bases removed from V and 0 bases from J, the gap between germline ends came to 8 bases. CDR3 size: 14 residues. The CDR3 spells CASSVGHLNTEAFF. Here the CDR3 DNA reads TGTGCCAGCAGCGTCGGGCACCTGAACACTGAAGCTTTCTTT.

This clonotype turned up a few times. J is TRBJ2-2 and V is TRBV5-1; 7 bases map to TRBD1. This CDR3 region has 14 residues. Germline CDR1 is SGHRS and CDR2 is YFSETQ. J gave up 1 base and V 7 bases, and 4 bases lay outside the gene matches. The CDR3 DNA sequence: TGCGCCAGCGGGGGACAGTGGAACACCGGGGAGCTGTTTTTT. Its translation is CASGGQWNTGELFF.

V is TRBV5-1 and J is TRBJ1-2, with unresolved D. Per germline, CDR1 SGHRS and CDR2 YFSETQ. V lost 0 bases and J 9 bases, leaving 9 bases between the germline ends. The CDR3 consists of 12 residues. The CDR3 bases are TGCGCCAGCAGCTTGGACACCGATTGCTACACCTTC. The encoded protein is CASSLDTDCYTF.

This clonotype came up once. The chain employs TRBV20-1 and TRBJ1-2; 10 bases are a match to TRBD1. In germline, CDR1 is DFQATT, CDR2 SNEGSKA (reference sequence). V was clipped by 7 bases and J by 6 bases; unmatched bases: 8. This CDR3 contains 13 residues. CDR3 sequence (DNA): TGCAGTGTTCAGGGACAGGGGATTAATGGCTACACCTTC. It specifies CSVQGQGINGYTF.

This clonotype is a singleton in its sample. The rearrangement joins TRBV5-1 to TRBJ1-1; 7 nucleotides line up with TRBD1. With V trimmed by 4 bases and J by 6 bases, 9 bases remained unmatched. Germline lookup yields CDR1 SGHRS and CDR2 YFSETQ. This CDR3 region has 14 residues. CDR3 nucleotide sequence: TGCGCCAGCAGCACCCTCCAGGGGGGCCCTGAAGCTTTCTTT. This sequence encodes CASSTLQGGPEAFF.

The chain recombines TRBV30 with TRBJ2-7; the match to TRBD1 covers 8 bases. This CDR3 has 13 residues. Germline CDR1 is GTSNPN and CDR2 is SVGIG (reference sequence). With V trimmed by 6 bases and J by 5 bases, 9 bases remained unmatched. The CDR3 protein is CACLNQGANEQYF. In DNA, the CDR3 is TGTGCCTGCCTGAATCAGGGGGCGAACGAGCAGTACTTC.

CDR3 coding DNA: TGCAGTGCTAGGCGGTCAGCGGGAGGGTTGCACGAGCAGTACTTC. This gives the protein CSARRSAGGLHEQYF. The V and J genes are TRBV20-1 and TRBJ2-7; 10 bases line up with TRBD2. This CDR3 contains 15 residues. The germline V gene encodes CDR1 DFQATT and CDR2 SNEGSKA (reference sequence). V shed 3 bases and J 5 bases; nucleotides not matched to a gene: 10.

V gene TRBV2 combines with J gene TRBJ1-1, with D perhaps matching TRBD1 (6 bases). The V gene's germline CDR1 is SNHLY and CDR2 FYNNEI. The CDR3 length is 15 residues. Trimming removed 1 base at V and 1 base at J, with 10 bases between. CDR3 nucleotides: TGTGCCAGCAGTGAAGGTCTAGGGGGGAACACTGAAGCTTTCTTT. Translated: CASSEGLGGNTEAFF.

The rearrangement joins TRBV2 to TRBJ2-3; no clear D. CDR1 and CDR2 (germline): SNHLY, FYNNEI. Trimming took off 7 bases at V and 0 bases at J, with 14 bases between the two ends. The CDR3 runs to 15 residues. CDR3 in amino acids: CASTSPSTSTDTQYF. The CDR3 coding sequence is TGTGCCAGCACTTCCCCCAGCACCAGCACAGATACGCAGTATTTT.

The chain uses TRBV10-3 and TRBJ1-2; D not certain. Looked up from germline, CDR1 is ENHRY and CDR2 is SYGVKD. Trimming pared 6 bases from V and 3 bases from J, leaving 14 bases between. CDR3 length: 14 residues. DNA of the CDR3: TGTGCCATCAGCGCCGGGGTAGATGACTATGGCTACACCTTC. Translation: CAISAGVDDYGYTF.

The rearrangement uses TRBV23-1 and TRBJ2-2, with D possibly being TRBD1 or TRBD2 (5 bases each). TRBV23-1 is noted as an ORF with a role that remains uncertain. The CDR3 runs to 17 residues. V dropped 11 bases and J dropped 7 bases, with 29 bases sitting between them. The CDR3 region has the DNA TGCGCCCCAGCAGATCTACCGGGACGCGAGGCGGTCGGGGAGCTGTTTTTT. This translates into CAPADLPGREAVGELFF.

As DNA, the CDR3 is TGTGCCAGCAGTGAATGGGGATCAGGACACAGCTATGGCTACACCTTC. Translation gives CASSEWGSGHSYGYTF. This sequence joins TRBV2 and TRBJ1-2; tentative D call: TRBD1 (5 bases). The CDR3 sequence is 16 residues long. Germline V CDR1 and CDR2: SNHLY, FYNNEI. The V and J ends lost 2 bases and 4 bases respectively, with 17 bases between them. Full variable domain (remainder filled in from reference TRBV2 and TRBJ1-2): EPEVTQTPSHQVTQMGQEVILRCVPISNHLYFYWYRQILGQKVEFLVSFYNNEISEKSEIFDDQFSVERPDGSNFTLKIRSTKLEDSAMYFCASSEWGSGHSYGYTFGSGTRLTVV.

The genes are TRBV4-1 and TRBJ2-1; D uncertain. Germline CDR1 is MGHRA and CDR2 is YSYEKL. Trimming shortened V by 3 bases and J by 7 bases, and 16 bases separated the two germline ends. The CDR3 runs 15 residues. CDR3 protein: CASSHRKSGGNEQFF. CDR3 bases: TGCGCCAGCAGCCACCGAAAGTCGGGCGGTAATGAGCAGTTCTTC.

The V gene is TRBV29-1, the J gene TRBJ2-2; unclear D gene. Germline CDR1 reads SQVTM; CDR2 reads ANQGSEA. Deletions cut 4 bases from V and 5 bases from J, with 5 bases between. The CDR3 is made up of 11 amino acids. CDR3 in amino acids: CSVAETGELFF. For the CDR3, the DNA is TGCAGCGTTGCCGAAACCGGGGAGCTGTTTTTT.

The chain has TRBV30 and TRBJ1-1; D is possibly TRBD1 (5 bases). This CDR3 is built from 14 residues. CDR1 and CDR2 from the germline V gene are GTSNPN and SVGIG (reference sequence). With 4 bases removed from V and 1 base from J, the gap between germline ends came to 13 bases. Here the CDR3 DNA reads TGTGCCTGGACGGGAGGGGTAAGGAACACTGAAGCTTTCTTT. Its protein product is CAWTGGVRNTEAFF.

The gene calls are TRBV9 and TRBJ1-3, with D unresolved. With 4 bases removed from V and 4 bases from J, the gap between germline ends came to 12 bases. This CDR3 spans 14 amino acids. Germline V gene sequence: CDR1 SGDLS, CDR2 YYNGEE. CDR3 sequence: CASSPPVGGNTIYF. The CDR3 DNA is TGTGCCAGCAGCCCACCCGTCGGGGGAAACACCATATATTTT.

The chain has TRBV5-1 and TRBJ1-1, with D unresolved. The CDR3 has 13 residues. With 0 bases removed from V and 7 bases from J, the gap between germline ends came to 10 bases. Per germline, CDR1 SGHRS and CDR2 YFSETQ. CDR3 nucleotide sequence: TGCGCCAGCAGCTTGGCCGGACGCCGTGAAGCTTTCTTT. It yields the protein CASSLAGRREAFF.

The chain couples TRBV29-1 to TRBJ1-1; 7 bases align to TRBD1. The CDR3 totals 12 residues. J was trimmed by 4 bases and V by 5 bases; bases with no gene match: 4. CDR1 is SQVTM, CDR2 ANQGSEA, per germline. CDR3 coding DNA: TGCAGCGTTTCGACAGGGAGCACTGAAGCTTTCTTT. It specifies CSVSTGSTEAFF.

CDR3 in amino acids: CSTLRVTGELFF. The CDR3 DNA is TGCAGCACGCTTCGGGTCACCGGGGAGCTGTTTTTT. The V and J genes are TRBV29-1 and TRBJ2-2; D remains unclear. The germline V gene encodes CDR1 SQVTM and CDR2 ANQGSEA. CDR3 length equals 12 residues. V was cut by 8 bases and J by 4 bases, with 11 bases left in between.

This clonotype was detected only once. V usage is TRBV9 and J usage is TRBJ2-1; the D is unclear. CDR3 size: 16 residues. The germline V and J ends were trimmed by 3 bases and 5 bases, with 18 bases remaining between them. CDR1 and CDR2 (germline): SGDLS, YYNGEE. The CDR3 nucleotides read TGTGCCAGCAGCGGCCTCGGCTGGTATGGTAACAATGAGCAGTTCTTC. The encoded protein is CASSGLGWYGNNEQFF.

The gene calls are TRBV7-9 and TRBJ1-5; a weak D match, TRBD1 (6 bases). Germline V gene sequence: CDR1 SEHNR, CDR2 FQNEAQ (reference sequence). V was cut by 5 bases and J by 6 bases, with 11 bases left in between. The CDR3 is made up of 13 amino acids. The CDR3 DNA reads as TGTGCCAGCAGCCTGACAGGAAGTCAGCCCCAGCATTTT. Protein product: CASSLTGSQPQHF.